This TCR beta chain was profiled in a study of cytomegalovirus exposure and HLA in healthy donors (dated by TCRdb to about 2017). Turning to the overall study: An earlier analysis of several hundred of the donors reported 276 Gb of sequence data and 100 million to 120 million unique TCR beta sequences obtained from about 170 million T cells. An early release covering roughly 600 HLA-typed donors comprised 250 to 350 gigabases of sequencing data and around 86 million unique TCR sequences. Of the roughly 400 genotyped donors, over 70% fell in the genetic ancestry cluster associated with self-reported Caucasian donors. The aim of the study was to test whether cataloging public T cell receptors could identify signatures of past pathogen exposure. Using immunosequencing, the study profiled T cell repertoires from roughly 650 subjects and related those repertoires to cytomegalovirus serostatus. In addition to the first cohort of hundreds of subjects, a separate validation cohort of 100 to 150 different subjects was used. High-throughput TCR immunosequencing, statistical association of individual TCRs with disease status, and machine learning were combined to predict cytomegalovirus infection status. A later analysis re-examined previously published TCR beta repertoires from several hundred donors and added high-resolution HLA genotyping to investigate patterns of TCR occurrence. In the later analysis, no new phenotypic data were used to find candidate immune exposures; instead, reliance was placed on TCR beta sequences and their occurrence across donors. An earlier analysis of 587 of the donors used high-throughput TCR beta sequencing to judge whether each TCR beta V gene segment behaved as functional or pseudogenic. Donor age, sex, ethnicity and CMV serostatus were compiled together with the repertoire data. Genome-wide SNP genotypes for about 65% of the 666 donors were used in a later genetic analysis, which treated that subset as a discovery cohort. All discovery cohort repertoires had been generated on a single sequencing platform. Both class I and class II loci were covered by HLA typing, at four-digit resolution. The number of typed donors differed by locus: 629-630 for A, B, C, DRB1 and DQB1; some 500 for DQA1; about 600 for DPA1; and some 430 for DPB1. Because of strong linkage in the cohort, four or five DR-DQ haplotypes were treated as single units for association and clustering. On average, roughly 250,000 unique TCR beta nucleotide sequences were sequenced per donor among a few hundred genotyped donors of the cohort, with roughly 18% of those sequences being non-productive. What the research found in general, with its limitations: Three of the identified cytomegalovirus-associated TCR beta chains were confirmed in vitro to be specific for cytomegalovirus antigens. The study gave a list of 150 to 200 TCR beta chains associated with cytomegalovirus. For the cohort, immune exposure information was limited to CMV serostatus. In a later analysis, HLA-associated TCR beta chains showed more clonal expansion and lower generation probabilities than non-associated chains that were equally common. A further reported finding was that TCR beta sequences accurately predicted the HLA-A and HLA-B alleles for most subjects in the first cohort. A cluster of highly shared sequence variants was judged likely to represent a technical artifact of the sequencing pipeline. The classifier was reported to diagnose cytomegalovirus status with high specificity and sensitivity in both the original cohort and the validation cohort. Because counts were too low, 15 or so rarely observed V segments, including chromosome 9 orphons, were excluded from the earlier analysis of 587 of the donors. Correlated functional status among segregating V segments might reflect linkage disequilibrium, but an unknown experimental factor could not be ruled out. Because HLA typing was missing for some donors at each locus, association tests included only the typed subset. This cohort had only TCR beta chains sequenced, and the lack of alpha or paired-chain data limited which features could be detected. Because the 87-base-pair reads could not distinguish some IMGT-functional V segments, including TRBV6-2 and TRBV6-3, those segments were excluded. Most CMV-associated TCR beta chains appeared to be HLA-restricted in a later analysis, and the HLA associations seemed to be driven largely by CMV exposure. The presence/absence analyses assumed that sequencing depth was roughly uniform across donors, and that assumption may not be true. According to a later analysis, parvovirus B19, influenza, CMV and Epstein-Barr virus appeared linked to several top co-occurrence clusters. According to the authors, the approach could potentially be generalized to other disease states and immunological phenotypes. Broadly in line with IMGT annotations, most TCR beta V segments showed up in productive rearrangements about 87% or about 30% of the time in an earlier analysis of around 550 of the donors. V-gene and J-gene trimming of TCR beta chains was associated with a missense DCLRE1C variant in a later genetic analysis, and the association was replicated in an independent cohort. In a later analysis, the rate of TCR association differed among HLA loci, with DRB1 alleles having the most associated TCRs and HLA-C alleles having the fewest. While some public TCRs were present in many individuals, most TCR sequences turned up only very rarely across donors. When HLA alleles, especially DR and DQ, strongly co-occurred, TCR associations were difficult to assign to individual alleles. A later genetic analysis reported fewer N-insertions in productive TCRs among donors in an Asian-associated ancestry cluster than the roughly 690-donor mean. A later analysis associated 16,951 TCR beta sequences with specific HLA alleles at a false discovery rate of 0.05.

The cohort comprised some 680 healthy bone marrow donors. All cohort members were sampled while nominally healthy, although unrecorded immune exposures were likely present. The donor tested CMV seropositive, placing the donor among the 250 to 350 seropositive members of the cohort. Each donor provided a peripheral blood sample, and peripheral blood mononuclear cells were used for TCR beta sequencing. Genomic DNA extraction from the blood cell samples was performed with the Qiagen DNeasy Blood Extraction Kit. On this clone itself: The antigen it recognizes is unknown. Base-call qualities are not available, and no considerably larger clone is one nucleotide away. Other DNA sequences from this sample encode an identical CDR3 as well.

V and J are truncated by 7 bases and 4 bases respectively, leaving an intervening sequence of 11 bases. Based on the germline V gene, the CDR1 and CDR2 sequences are SNHLY and FYNNEI. The CDR3 goes from the cysteine to the phenylalanine over 13 residues. Only the CDR3 DNA stays, 39 bases, in frame from base 1. The library relied on the immunoSEQ multiplex PCR assay. For the multiplex PCR, a mixture combining 60 forward primers for TCR Vbeta segments and 13 reverse primers for TCR Jbeta segments was used. Amplification of the CDR3 region of rearranged TCR beta genes was performed with a multiplex PCR assay on genomic DNA. The Illumina HiSeq System was used to sequence the amplified TCR beta libraries as 87-base-pair reads. From the authors' description of their analysis: A later analysis tallied some 79 million unique TCR beta chains across the approximately 670 repertoires, and about 10 million of those chains were shared by two or more donors. Raw reads were error-corrected and collapsed into unique sequences with a nearest-neighbor algorithm that merged closely related sequences to remove PCR and sequencing errors. CDR3 sequences were aligned to IMGT reference sequences to assign V, D and J gene segments. For a sequence to be retained, a match of at least six nucleotides was required to both a V gene segment and a J gene segment. Rearrangements were classified as productive when the CDR3 lacked stop codons and remained in frame with V and J, and all other rearrangements were classified as non-productive. CDR3 was defined by IMGT convention, running from the second conserved V-encoded cysteine to the conserved J-encoded phenylalanine. The earlier analysis of a few hundred of the donors excluded any sequence lacking an unambiguous match to a single V gene segment. An earlier analysis of fewer than 750 of the donors called V segments functional above 56.7% productive rearrangements and segregating when the between-donor standard deviation exceeded 5%. A statistical classification framework was built for diagnosing cytomegalovirus status from the catalog of TCR beta chain sequences. In a later analysis, TCR nucleotide sequences were compared against IMGT/GENE-DB human TR gene sequences so that V and J genes could be assigned. Using the TCRdist pipeline, a later analysis assigned CDR3 sequences along with most-parsimonious VDJ recombination scenarios. In a later analysis, each TCR beta chain was defined by its CDR3 amino acid sequence together with its V-gene family, and reads without a unique V-gene family were excluded. A later analysis removed several hundred highly shared, low-generation-probability nucleotide sequences to deal with suspected cross-contamination and a sequencing artifact. A later analysis calculated a clonal expansion index for each public chain from normalized within-repertoire ranks of inferred template counts. In a later analysis, generation probabilities were computed using a VDJ recombination model fitted to out-of-frame rearrangements, and the results were checked against IGoR. A later analysis scored TCR-TCR, TCR-HLA and TCR-CMV co-occurrence with hypergeometric tests, applying a repertoire-size bias correction to TCR pairs. To estimate false discovery rates, a later analysis permuted the HLA or CMV assignments 20 times. A later analysis grouped co-occurring TCRs with DBSCAN, adding TCRdist sequence similarity when clustering within HLA-allele-positive subsets. For co-occurrence clustering, repertoires with fewer than 30,000 or more than 120,000 public chains were excluded, along with roughly 5 repertoires with anomalous nucleotide sharing. Held by TCRdb, this immuneACCESS table contains in-frame sequences only and omits some clones. Under half of the omission traces to an unresolved V gene where checked; the cause of the rest is unknown. The V and J calls and the clone size are those of that table, but D and trimming were determined from the DNA. The sample records over 100,000 clones, 80% to 85% of which are singletons. Around a fifth of the sample goes to the ten largest clones.

Sequenced: PBMCs. The rearranged chain carries TRBV2 and TRBJ2-1; 5 matching bases give a weak D call of TRBD2. This TCR was recovered from a man aged 25 to 40 in good health and CMV-seropositive. The CDR3: CASTYRGYNEQFF. The DNA reads TGTGCCAGCACGTACCGGGGATACAATGAGCAGTTCTTC.